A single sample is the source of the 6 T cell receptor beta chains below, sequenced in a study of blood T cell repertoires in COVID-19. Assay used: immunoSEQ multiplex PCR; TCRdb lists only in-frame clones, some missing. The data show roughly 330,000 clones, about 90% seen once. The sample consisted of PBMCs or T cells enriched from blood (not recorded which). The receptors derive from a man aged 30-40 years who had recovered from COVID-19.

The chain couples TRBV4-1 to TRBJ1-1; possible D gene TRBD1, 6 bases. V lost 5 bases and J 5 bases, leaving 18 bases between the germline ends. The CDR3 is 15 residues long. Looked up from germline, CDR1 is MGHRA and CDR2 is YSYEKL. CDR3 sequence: CASSTLGGGRTEAFF. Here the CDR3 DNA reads TGCGCCAGCAGCACATTGGGGGGCGGGAGGACTGAAGCTTTCTTT.

The CDR3 DNA reads as TGCAGTGCTCTCCAAGAGACCCAGTACTTC. The encoded protein is CSALQETQYF. The rearrangement uses TRBV20-1 and TRBJ2-5, with no clear D. The V end was cut by 5 bases, the J end by 1 base, with 2 bases between. Germline CDR1 and CDR2: DFQATT and SNEGSKA (reference sequence). The CDR3 totals 10 residues.

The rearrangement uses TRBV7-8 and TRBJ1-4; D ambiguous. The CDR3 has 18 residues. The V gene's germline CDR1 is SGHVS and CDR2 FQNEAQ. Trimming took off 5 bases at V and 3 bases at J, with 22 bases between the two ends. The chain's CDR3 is CASSPRPSGFEANEKLFF. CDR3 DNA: TGTGCCAGCAGCCCACGCCCCTCGGGATTTGAGGCTAATGAAAAACTGTTTTTT.

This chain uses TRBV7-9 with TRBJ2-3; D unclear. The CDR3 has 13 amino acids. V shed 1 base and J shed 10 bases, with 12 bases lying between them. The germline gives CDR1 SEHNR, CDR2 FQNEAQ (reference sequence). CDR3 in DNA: TGTGCCAGCAGCTTAGGGAACAGCTTCTCGCAGTATTTT. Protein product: CASSLGNSFSQYF.

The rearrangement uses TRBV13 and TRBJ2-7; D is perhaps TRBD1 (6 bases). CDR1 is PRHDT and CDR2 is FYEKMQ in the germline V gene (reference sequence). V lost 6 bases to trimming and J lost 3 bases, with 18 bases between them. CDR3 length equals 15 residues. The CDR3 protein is CASRGTRGPDYEQYF. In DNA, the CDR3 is TGTGCCAGCAGAGGGACCAGGGGTCCCGACTACGAGCAGTACTTC.

In DNA, the CDR3 is TGTGCCAGCAGCCAAGGGACTAGCGGGTACTCAAGGGGAGCCTACAATGAGCAGTTCTTC. This encodes CASSQGTSGYSRGAYNEQFF. V gene TRBV4-2 combines with J gene TRBJ2-1, with 11 bases aligning to TRBD2. V trimming: 1 base; J trimming: 2 bases; junction bases outside the gene matches: 13. Germline loops: CDR1 LGHNA, CDR2 YNFKEQ. The CDR3 contains 20 residues.